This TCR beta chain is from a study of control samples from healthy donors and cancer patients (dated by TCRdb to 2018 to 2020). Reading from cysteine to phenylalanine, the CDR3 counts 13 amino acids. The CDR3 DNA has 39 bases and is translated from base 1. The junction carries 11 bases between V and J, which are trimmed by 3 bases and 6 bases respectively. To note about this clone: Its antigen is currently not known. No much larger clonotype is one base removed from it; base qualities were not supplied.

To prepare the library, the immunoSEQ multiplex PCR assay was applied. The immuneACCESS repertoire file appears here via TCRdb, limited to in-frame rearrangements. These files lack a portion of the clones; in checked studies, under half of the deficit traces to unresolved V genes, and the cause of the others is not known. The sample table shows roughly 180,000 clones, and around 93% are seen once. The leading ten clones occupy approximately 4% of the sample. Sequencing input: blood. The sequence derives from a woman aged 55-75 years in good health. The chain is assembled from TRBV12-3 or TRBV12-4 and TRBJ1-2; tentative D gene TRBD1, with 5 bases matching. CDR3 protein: CASSFSSGDGYTF. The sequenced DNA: TGTGCCAGCAGTTTCTCTTCGGGGGATGGCTACACCTTC.